This TCR beta chain was observed in a study of CD8+CD57+ T cells in acquired aplastic anemia. About the research overall: Sorted CD4+ and CD8+ cell DNA averaged approximately 3 ug.

Unmatched junction bases numbered 9, after V lost 9 bases and J lost 5 bases. Germline lookup yields CDR1 KGHDR and CDR2 SFDVKD. The CDR3 has 14 amino acids. In this sample, this clonotype turned up many times. The target antigen is unknown. Genomic DNA served as template for TCR beta VDJ and CDR3 profiling. MiXCR, applied by TCRdb to the reads, yields one record per CDR3 protein. Among 150,000 to 200,000 distinct CDR3 sequences listed, 45% to 55% were seen once. Study-wide points: Common to patients and controls were roughly 30 CD8+ CDR3 sequences.

Sequenced patients had shown CD8+CD57+ cell expansion by flow cytometry. Severe acquired aplastic anemia was the diagnosis recorded for all patients. Patients were untreated when blood was sampled. The chain is built from TRBV24-1 and TRBJ1-5, with 7 positions matching TRBD1. This receptor was taken from a human donor with aplastic anemia. Sequenced sample: sorted CD4+, CD8+, or CD8+CD57+ T cells (not recorded which) from PBMCs. CDR3 in DNA: TGTGCCACCGAAGACAGGGAGGGGGATCAGCCCCAGCATTTT. Translation: CATEDREGDQPQHF.